These 14 T cell receptor beta chains originate from one sample sequenced in a study of blood T cell repertoires in COVID-19. The assay was immunoSEQ multiplex PCR, and TCRdb's table has in-frame clones only and misses some. The sample carries 200,000 to 250,000 clones, about 86% recorded once. Specimen: peripheral blood. The receptors stem from a man between 60 and 70 years old with acute or convalescent COVID-19.

For the CDR3, the DNA is TGTGCCAGCAGTGTGACGGGGAATCAGCCCCAGCATTTT. Amino acids: CASSVTGNQPQHF. The chain uses TRBV6-2 or TRBV6-3 and TRBJ1-5; the D is unclear. CDR1 is MNHEY, CDR2 SVGEGT, per germline. The V end lost 5 bases, the J end lost 4 bases, and 9 bases lay between the germline ends. CDR3 size: 13 residues.

V is TRBV28 and J is TRBJ2-2; 12 nucleotides agree with TRBD1. Germline V gene lookup returns CDR1 MDHEN and CDR2 SYDVKM. The CDR3 runs 21 residues. V lost 3 bases, J lost 4 bases, and 18 bases stayed unmatched. The CDR3 nucleotides are TGTGCCAGCAGTTTTTATACCCCGGGACAGGGGGCCTTCCGTCCCACCGGGGAGCTGTTTTTT. Translating it yields CASSFYTPGQGAFRPTGELFF.

In the case of this clone: Sequence at one end of the junction differs from germline and may be a read error. The chain is built from TRBV7-7 and TRBJ2-3; 13 bases match TRBD2. The CDR3 has 16 amino acids. Germline V gene data show CDR1 as SSHAT and CDR2 as FNYEAQ (reference sequence). This chain's CDR3 is CASSSGLAGNTDTQYF. CDR3 sequence (DNA): TGTGCTAGCAGCTCGGGACTAGCGGGAAACACAGATACGCAGTATTTT.

V is TRBV4-2 and J is TRBJ2-2, with TRBD1 identical over 8 bases. CDR3 length: 16 amino acids. The V and J ends lost 1 base and 1 base, in that order; junction bases with no gene match: 2. The germline V gene has CDR1 LGHNA and CDR2 YNFKEQ. The CDR3 is CASSQVGTGNTGELFF. CDR3 coding DNA: TGTGCCAGCAGCCAAGTAGGGACAGGGAACACCGGGGAGCTGTTTTTT.

This chain uses TRBV9 with TRBJ1-2; D is unclear. Trimming stripped 3 bases from V and 5 bases from J, with 20 bases between. The CDR3 totals 16 residues. Germline assignment: CDR1 SGDLS and CDR2 YYNGEE. The CDR3 DNA reads as TGTGCCAGCAGCGCTGACGTCGGGTCGGGGTTATATGGCTACACCTTC. It codes for CASSADVGSGLYGYTF. The variable domain in full, with the rest retrieved from reference TRBV9 and TRBJ1-2, is DSGVTQTPKHLITATGQRVTLRCSPRSGDLSVYWYQQSLDQGLQFLIQYYNGEERAKGNILERFSAQQFPDLHSELNLSSLELGDSALYFCASSADVGSGLYGYTFGSGTRLTVV.

This chain connects TRBV28 to TRBJ1-5; 7 positions match TRBD1. Trimming at V came to 5 bases and at J to 6 bases, leaving 7 bases not matched to a gene. The CDR3 totals 14 residues. Germline CDR1 MDHEN, CDR2 SYDVKM. This chain's CDR3 is CASSQTGERQPQHF. The CDR3 coding sequence is TGTGCCAGCAGTCAAACAGGGGAGCGTCAGCCCCAGCATTTT.

The chain employs TRBV7-6 and TRBJ2-3, with TRBD1 as a possible D gene (6 bases). There are 16 residues in the CDR3. Germline V gene data show CDR1 as SGHVS and CDR2 as FNYEAQ. The ends were cut back, 5 bases at V and 6 bases at J, with 21 bases in the middle. CDR3 sequence: CASSITGTYGVDTQYF. In DNA, the CDR3 is TGTGCCAGCAGCATAACCGGGACATACGGGGTTGATACGCAGTATTTT.

This chain links TRBV19 with TRBJ1-1; a weak D match, TRBD1 (6 bases). Germline V lookup: CDR1 LNHDA, CDR2 SQIVND (reference sequence). The CDR3 runs to 13 residues. Trimming left V 5 bases short and J 8 bases short, with 15 bases between. The CDR3 protein is CASSFLNREEAFF. CDR3 sequence (DNA): TGTGCCAGTAGTTTTCTAAACAGGGAAGAAGCTTTCTTT.

The gene calls are TRBV28 and TRBJ2-7; 9 bases are a match to TRBD1. The length of the CDR3 is 12 residues. CDR1 MDHEN and CDR2 SYDVKM come from the germline V gene. V lost 8 bases, J lost 6 bases, and 5 bases stayed unmatched. CDR3 DNA: TGTGCCAGCTGGGACAGGGTTGGCGAGCAGTACTTC. Protein sequence: CASWDRVGEQYF.

This clone showed up just once. The rearrangement links TRBV28 to TRBJ2-3; no clear D gene. CDR1 and CDR2 from the germline V gene are MDHEN and SYDVKM. This CDR3 has 12 residues. Between the trimmed V and J ends, which lost 6 bases and 2 bases, there was a span of 6 bases. The CDR3 loop reads CASRELTDTQYF. CDR3 nucleotides: TGTGCCAGCAGAGAGCTCACAGATACGCAGTATTTT.

This clone was recorded only once. J is TRBJ2-1 and V is TRBV9; TRBD1 matches 8 bases. V was clipped by 0 bases and J by 0 bases; unmatched bases: 2. The CDR3 is 16 amino acids. CDR1 is SGDLS and CDR2 is YYNGEE in the germline V gene. In DNA form, the CDR3 reads TGTGCCAGCAGCGTAGTAGGGACAGGCTCCTACAATGAGCAGTTCTTC. This sequence encodes CASSVVGTGSYNEQFF.

This rearrangement joins TRBV2 to TRBJ1-4; D is possibly TRBD1 (5 bases). The CDR3 is 15 amino acids. With 6 bases removed from V and 1 base from J, the gap between germline ends came to 12 bases. Germline assignment: CDR1 SNHLY and CDR2 FYNNEI. The DNA for the CDR3 is TGTGCCAGCAGCTTACGGGGGGTAACTAATGAAAAACTGTTTTTT. Translating gives CASSLRGVTNEKLFF.

This clone was seen only once. The chain carries TRBV2 and TRBJ2-1; 12 nucleotides match TRBD2. Trimming removed 5 bases from V and 10 bases from J; junction bases left unmatched: 9. In germline, CDR1 is SNHLY, CDR2 FYNNEI. The CDR3 is 15 amino acids. The CDR3 sequence: CASSPLAGGPGEQFF. For the CDR3, the DNA is TGTGCCAGCAGTCCACTAGCGGGAGGCCCGGGGGAGCAGTTCTTC.

V and J are TRBV9 and TRBJ2-7; 8 bases are a match to TRBD2. CDR3 length: 14 residues. Looked up from germline, CDR1 is SGDLS and CDR2 is YYNGEE. V lost 4 bases to trimming and J lost 4 bases; unmatched junction nucleotides: 7. The CDR3 bases are TGTGCCAGCAGCCAGGGACTAGGTCTTTACGAGCAGTACTTC. Translating gives CASSQGLGLYEQYF.